Each of the 17 T cell receptor beta chains below was sequenced from the same sample in a study of beta chain features in type 1 diabetes. Every bit of the isolated RNA underwent reverse transcription, so sequencing read expressed TCRB transcripts. Generated by immunoSEQ multiplex PCR, the TCRdb table keeps only in-frame clones and is missing some. The table shows roughly 330,000 clones, with approximately 10% occurring only once. The sequencing input was naive CD4+ T cells from blood. These receptors were obtained from a woman aged 25-40 years in good health.

This chain links TRBV7-2 with TRBJ2-7; a possible D gene is TRBD2 (6 bases). CDR1 is SGHTA, CDR2 FQGNSA, per germline. CDR3 length equals 15 residues. Between the trimmed V and J ends, which lost 3 bases and 2 bases, there was a span of 14 bases. The CDR3 region has the DNA TGTGCCAGCAGCTTTTATCGCGGGGAGACCTACGAGCAGTACTTC. It specifies CASSFYRGETYEQYF. The entire variable domain, with the rest obtained from reference TRBV7-2 and TRBJ2-7, is as follows: GAGVSQSPSNKVTEKGKDVELRCDPISGHTALYWYRQSLGQGLEFLIYFQGNSAPDKSGLPSDRFSAERTGGSVSTLTIQRTQQEDSAVYLCASSFYRGETYEQYFGPGTRLTVT.

The gene calls are TRBV7-2 and TRBJ2-5, with D tentatively TRBD1 (6 bases). CDR1 is SGHTA and CDR2 is FQGNSA in the germline V gene. Trimming left V 2 bases short and J 1 base short, with 11 bases between. The CDR3 is 15 amino acids. The DNA of the CDR3 is TGTGCCAGCAGCTTAATCGGACAGATCCAAGAGACCCAGTACTTC. Its protein is CASSLIGQIQETQYF.

This clone was counted between two and nine times. This chain uses TRBV9 with TRBJ2-1; weak D call: TRBD2 (5 bases). Germline values: CDR1 SGDLS, CDR2 YYNGEE. V was cut by 0 bases and J by 4 bases, with 14 bases left in between. The CDR3 totals 16 residues. CDR3 in amino acids: CASSVVSGSLYNEQFF. The CDR3 DNA follows: TGTGCCAGCAGCGTAGTGAGTGGGAGCCTTTACAATGAGCAGTTCTTC.

J is TRBJ2-1 and V is TRBV2, with 9 bases matching TRBD2. Germline-derived CDR1 and CDR2 are SNHLY and FYNNEI. This CDR3 region has 12 residues. The ends lost 7 bases at V and 7 bases at J; junction bases unmatched: 2. DNA of the CDR3: TGTGCCAGCACTAGCGGGATGAATGAGCAGTTCTTC. As protein: CASTSGMNEQFF.

The V gene is TRBV7-3, the J gene TRBJ2-1, with TRBD2 matching 11 bases. This CDR3 has 15 amino acids. The ends lost 4 bases at V and 5 bases at J; junction bases unmatched: 4. The germline CDR1 and CDR2 sequences are SGHTA and FQGTGA. CDR3 residues: CASSWGLAENNEQFF. The CDR3 DNA follows: TGTGCCAGCAGCTGGGGACTAGCGGAAAACAATGAGCAGTTCTTC.

This chain uses TRBV7-3 with TRBJ2-1; D might be TRBD1 (6 bases). CDR3 length: 15 residues. Trimming shortened V by 5 bases and J by 4 bases, and 15 bases separated the two germline ends. Germline lookup yields CDR1 SGHTA and CDR2 FQGTGA. CDR3 nucleotides: TGTGCCAGCAGCCCCACAGGGAAGCGGTACAATGAGCAGTTCTTC. It codes for CASSPTGKRYNEQFF.

This clone occurred a few times. The chain has TRBV30 and TRBJ1-5; D unclear. V lost 0 bases, J lost 5 bases, and 11 bases lay in between. Germline V lookup: CDR1 GTSNPN, CDR2 SVGIG (reference sequence). The CDR3 contains 14 residues. CDR3 residues: CAWSVRQRDQPQHF. The CDR3 DNA is TGTGCCTGGAGTGTACGTCAGAGGGATCAGCCCCAGCATTTT. The complete variable domain, with remaining parts taken from reference TRBV30 and TRBJ1-5, reads SQTIHQWPATLVQPVGSPLSLECTVEGTSNPNLYWYRQAAGRGLQLLFYSVGIGQISSEVPQNLSASRPQDRQFILSSKKLLLSDSGFYLCAWSVRQRDQPQHFGDGTRLSIL.

This clone has only a few counts. The gene calls are TRBV4-2 and TRBJ1-2, with TRBD1 matching over 7 bases. In germline, CDR1 is LGHNA, CDR2 YNFKEQ. Losses at the gene ends were 3 bases for V and 4 bases for J; bases not matched to a gene: 5. The CDR3 is 14 residues long. In DNA form, the CDR3 reads TGTGCCAGCAGCCACCCGGGGACAGCCTATGGCTACACCTTC. Its translation: CASSHPGTAYGYTF.

The chain carries TRBV5-4 and TRBJ2-3; perhaps TRBD2 as D (6 bases). The V gene lost 8 bases and the J gene lost 0 bases, with 13 bases spanning the gap. The CDR3 extends over 14 amino acids. Looked up from germline, CDR1 is SGHNT and CDR2 is YYREEE (reference sequence). This CDR3 reads CASWWGGSTDTQYF. CDR3 nucleotide sequence: TGTGCCAGTTGGTGGGGAGGTAGCACAGATACGCAGTATTTT. Full variable domain (remainder filled in from reference TRBV5-4 and TRBJ2-3): ETGVTQSPTHLIKTRGQQVTLRCSSQSGHNTVSWYQQALGQGPQFIFQYYREEENGRGNFPPRFSGLQFPNYSSELNVNALELDDSALYLCASWWGGSTDTQYFGPGTRLTVL.

The table lists this clone with a few counts. This sequence joins TRBV6-6 and TRBJ1-5; tentatively, D is TRBD1 (6 bases). Per the germline V gene, CDR1 is MNHNY and CDR2 is SVGAGI (reference sequence). The ends were cut back, 3 bases at V and 6 bases at J, with 12 bases in the middle. The length of the CDR3 is 14 residues. DNA of the CDR3: TGTGCCAGCAGTTATGGGGGGGCTAGTCAGCCCCAGCATTTT. Translating gives CASSYGGASQPQHF.

This clone was found a few times. This chain joins TRBV19 and TRBJ1-1; 9 bases are shared with TRBD1. J lost 5 bases, V lost 5 bases, and 9 bases had no gene match. Germline loops: CDR1 LNHDA, CDR2 SQIVND (reference sequence). CDR3 size: 15 residues. CDR3 nucleotides: TGTGCCAGTAGTCCAACCGGGACAGGGTTAACTGAAGCTTTCTTT. It translates to CASSPTGTGLTEAFF.

The chain carries TRBV18 and TRBJ2-7, with 7 bases matching TRBD1. This CDR3 has 13 amino acids. Germline V gene data show CDR1 as KGHSH and CDR2 as LQKENI. V was clipped by 4 bases and J by 5 bases; unmatched bases: 5. Here the CDR3 reads CASSLKDRDEQYF. The CDR3 bases are TGTGCCAGCTCACTAAAAGACAGGGACGAGCAGTACTTC.

This clone was seen a handful of times. V is TRBV29-1 and J is TRBJ2-7, with 8 nucleotides matching TRBD1. The DNA end favors TRBJ2-1, so the J call may be wrong. The CDR3 spans 16 residues. Germline CDR1 and CDR2: SQVTM and ANQGSEA. The CDR3 DNA reads TGCAGCGTATACTCCGTGGACAGGGTGTCCGTCAATGAGCAGTTCTTC. Protein product: CSVYSVDRVSVNEQFF.

This clone showed up just a few times. The chain uses TRBV28 and TRBJ1-4, with D possibly TRBD1 on 5 matching bases. CDR1 is MDHEN and CDR2 is SYDVKM in the germline V gene. V lost 4 bases, J lost 8 bases, and 20 bases lay in between. The CDR3 has 16 residues. CDR3 residues: CASSSTPGGVSEKLFF. The DNA of the CDR3 is TGTGCCAGCAGTTCGACGCCGGGGGGGGTTTCGGAAAAACTGTTTTTT.

This rearrangement joins TRBV7-2 to TRBJ2-3; 9 bases align to TRBD2. V dropped 1 base and J dropped 2; count of bases not matched to a gene: 10. The V gene's germline CDR1 is SGHTA and CDR2 FQGNSA. The CDR3 is 18 residues long. The CDR3 region is CASSLGLAGTPFTDTQYF. CDR3 nucleotide sequence: TGTGCCAGCAGCTTAGGGCTAGCGGGGACCCCTTTCACAGATACGCAGTATTTT.

The chain uses TRBV30 and TRBJ2-5, with TRBD2 as a possible D gene (5 bases). The germline V and J ends were trimmed by 5 bases and 0 bases, with 7 bases remaining between them. Germline lookup yields CDR1 GTSNPN and CDR2 SVGIG (reference sequence). The CDR3 runs 12 residues. The CDR3 sequence is CAWGRDQETQYF. Written as DNA, the CDR3 is TGTGCCTGGGGGCGGGACCAAGAGACCCAGTACTTC.

This clone occurred a few times. CDR3 sequence reads: CASSGGRETQYF. The DNA of the CDR3 is TGTGCCAGCAGCGGTGGTCGGGAGACCCAGTACTTC. The chain recombines TRBV5-6 with TRBJ2-5; the D is unclear. The germline CDR1 and CDR2 sequences are SGHDT and YYEEEE. The CDR3 has 12 residues. Trimming pared 4 bases from V and 5 bases from J, leaving 9 bases between.